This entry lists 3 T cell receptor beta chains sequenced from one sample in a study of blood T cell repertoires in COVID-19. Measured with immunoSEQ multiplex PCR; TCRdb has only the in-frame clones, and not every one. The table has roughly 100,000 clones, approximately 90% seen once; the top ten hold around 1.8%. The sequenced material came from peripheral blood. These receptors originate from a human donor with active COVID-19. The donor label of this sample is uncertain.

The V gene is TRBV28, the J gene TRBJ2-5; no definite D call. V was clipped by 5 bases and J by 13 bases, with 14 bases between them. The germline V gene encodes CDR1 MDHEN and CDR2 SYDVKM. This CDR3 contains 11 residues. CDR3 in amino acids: CASSKPTSVYF. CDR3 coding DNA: TGTGCCAGCAGTAAACCTACCTCGGTGTACTTC. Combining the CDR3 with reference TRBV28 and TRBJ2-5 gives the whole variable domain DVKVTQSSRYLVKRTGEKVFLECVQDMDHENMFWYRQDPGLGLRLIYFSYDVKMKEKGDIPEGYSVSREKKERFSLILESASTNQTSMYLCASSKPTSVYFGPGTRLLVL.

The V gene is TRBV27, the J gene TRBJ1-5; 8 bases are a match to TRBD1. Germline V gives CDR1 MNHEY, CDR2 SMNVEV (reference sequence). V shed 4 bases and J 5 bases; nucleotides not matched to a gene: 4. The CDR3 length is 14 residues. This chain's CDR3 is CASSSGGAYQPQHF. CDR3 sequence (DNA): TGTGCCAGCAGTTCAGGGGGCGCGTATCAGCCCCAGCATTTT.

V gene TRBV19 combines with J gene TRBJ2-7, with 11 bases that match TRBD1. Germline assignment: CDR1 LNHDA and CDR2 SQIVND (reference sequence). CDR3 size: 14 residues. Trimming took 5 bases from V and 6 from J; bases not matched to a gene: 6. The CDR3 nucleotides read TGTGCCAGTAGTCCACCCGGGACAGGGGGCGAGCAGTACTTC. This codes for CASSPPGTGGEQYF. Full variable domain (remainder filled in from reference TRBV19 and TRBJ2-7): DGGITQSPKYLFRKEGQNVTLSCEQNLNHDAMYWYRQDPGQGLRLIYYSQIVNDFQKGDIAEGYSVSREKKESFPLTVTSAQKNPTAFYLCASSPPGTGGEQYFGPGTRLTVT.